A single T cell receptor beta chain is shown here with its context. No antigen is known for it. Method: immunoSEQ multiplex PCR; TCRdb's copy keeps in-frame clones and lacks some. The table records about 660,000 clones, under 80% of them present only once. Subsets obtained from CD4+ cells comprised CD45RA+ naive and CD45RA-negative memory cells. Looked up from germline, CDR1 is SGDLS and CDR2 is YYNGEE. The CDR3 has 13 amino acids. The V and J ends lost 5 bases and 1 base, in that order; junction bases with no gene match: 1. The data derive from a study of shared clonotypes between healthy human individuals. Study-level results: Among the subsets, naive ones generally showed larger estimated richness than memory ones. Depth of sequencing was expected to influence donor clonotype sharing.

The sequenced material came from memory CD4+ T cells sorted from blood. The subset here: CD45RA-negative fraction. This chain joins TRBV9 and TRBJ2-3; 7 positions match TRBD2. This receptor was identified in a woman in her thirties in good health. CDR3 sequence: CASSREGTDTQYF. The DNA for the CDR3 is TGTGCCAGCAGTCGGGAGGGCACAGATACGCAGTATTTT.